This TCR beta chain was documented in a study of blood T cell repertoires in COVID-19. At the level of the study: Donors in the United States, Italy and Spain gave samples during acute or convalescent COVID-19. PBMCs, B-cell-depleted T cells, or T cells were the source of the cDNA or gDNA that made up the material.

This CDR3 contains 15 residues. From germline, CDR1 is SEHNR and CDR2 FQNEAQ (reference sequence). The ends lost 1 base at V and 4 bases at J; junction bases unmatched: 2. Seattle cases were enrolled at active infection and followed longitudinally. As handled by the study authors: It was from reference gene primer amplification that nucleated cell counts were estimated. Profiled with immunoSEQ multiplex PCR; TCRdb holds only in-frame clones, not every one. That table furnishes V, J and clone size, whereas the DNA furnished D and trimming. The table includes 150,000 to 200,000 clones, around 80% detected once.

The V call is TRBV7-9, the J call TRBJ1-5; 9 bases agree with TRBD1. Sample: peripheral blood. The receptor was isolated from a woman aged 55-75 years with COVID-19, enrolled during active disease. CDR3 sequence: CASSLGGQGNQPQHF. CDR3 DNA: TGTGCCAGCAGCTTAGGCGGACAGGGGAATCAGCCCCAGCATTTT. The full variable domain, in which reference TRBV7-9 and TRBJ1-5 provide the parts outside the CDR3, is DTGVSQNPRHKITKRGQNVTFRCDPISEHNRLYWYRQTLGQGPEFLTYFQNEAQLEKSRLLSDRFSAERPKGSFSTLEIQRTEQGDSAMYLCASSLGGQGNQPQHFGDGTRLSIL.